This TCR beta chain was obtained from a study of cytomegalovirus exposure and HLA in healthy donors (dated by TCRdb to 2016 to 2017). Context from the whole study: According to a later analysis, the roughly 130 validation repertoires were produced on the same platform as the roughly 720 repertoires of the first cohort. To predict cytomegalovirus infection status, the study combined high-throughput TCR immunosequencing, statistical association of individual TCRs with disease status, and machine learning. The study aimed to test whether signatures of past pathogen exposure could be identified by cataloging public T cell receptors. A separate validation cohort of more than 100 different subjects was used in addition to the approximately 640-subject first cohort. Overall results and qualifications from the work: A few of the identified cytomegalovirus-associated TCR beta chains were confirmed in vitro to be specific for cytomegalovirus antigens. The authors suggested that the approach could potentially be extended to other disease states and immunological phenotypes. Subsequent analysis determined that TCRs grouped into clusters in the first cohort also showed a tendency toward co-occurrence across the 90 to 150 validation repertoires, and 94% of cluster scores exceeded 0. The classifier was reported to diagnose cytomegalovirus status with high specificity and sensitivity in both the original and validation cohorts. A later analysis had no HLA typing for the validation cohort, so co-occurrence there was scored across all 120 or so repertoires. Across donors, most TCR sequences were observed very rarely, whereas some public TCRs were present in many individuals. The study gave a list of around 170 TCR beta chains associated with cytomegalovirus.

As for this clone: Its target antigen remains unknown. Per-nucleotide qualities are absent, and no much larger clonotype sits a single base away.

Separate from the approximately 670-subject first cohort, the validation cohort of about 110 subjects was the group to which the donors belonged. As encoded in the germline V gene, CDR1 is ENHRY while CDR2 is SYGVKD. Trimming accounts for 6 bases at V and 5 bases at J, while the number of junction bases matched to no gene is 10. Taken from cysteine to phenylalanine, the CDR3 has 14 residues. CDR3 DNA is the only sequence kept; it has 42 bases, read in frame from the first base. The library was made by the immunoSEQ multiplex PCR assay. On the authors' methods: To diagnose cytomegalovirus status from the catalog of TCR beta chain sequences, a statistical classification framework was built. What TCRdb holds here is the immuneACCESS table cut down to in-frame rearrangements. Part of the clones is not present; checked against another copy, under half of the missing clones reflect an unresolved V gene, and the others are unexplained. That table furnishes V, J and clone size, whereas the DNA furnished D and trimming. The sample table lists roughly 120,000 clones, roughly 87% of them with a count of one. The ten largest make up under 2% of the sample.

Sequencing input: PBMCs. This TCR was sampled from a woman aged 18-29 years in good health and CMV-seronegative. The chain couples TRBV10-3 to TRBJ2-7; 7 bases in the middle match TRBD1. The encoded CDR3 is CAISEGAGINEQYF. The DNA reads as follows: TGTGCCATCAGCGAGGGGGCAGGTATCAACGAGCAGTACTTC.